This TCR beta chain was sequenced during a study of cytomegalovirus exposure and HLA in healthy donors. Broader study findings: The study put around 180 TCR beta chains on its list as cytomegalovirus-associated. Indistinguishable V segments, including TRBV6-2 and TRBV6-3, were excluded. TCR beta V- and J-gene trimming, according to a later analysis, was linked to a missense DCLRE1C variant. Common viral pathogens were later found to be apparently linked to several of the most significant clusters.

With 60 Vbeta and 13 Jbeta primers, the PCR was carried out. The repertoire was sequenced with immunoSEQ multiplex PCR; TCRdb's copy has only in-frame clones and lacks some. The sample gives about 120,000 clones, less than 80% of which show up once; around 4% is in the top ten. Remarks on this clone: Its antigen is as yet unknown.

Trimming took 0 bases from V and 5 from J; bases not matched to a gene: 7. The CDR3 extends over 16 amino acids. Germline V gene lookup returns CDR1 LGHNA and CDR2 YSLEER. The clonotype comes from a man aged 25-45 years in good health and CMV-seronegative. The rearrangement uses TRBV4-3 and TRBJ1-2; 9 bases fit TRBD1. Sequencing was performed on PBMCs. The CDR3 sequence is CASSQDTGGVPYGYTF. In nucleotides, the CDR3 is TGCGCCAGCAGCCAAGATACAGGGGGCGTACCATATGGCTACACCTTC.